The 5 T cell receptor beta chains below come from one sample, sequenced in a study of blood T cell repertoires in COVID-19. Only in-frame clones appear in the TCRdb table, and some are missing; sequencing was by immunoSEQ multiplex PCR. The sample includes tens of thousands of clones, 80% to 90% seen only once; the top ten take 1.5% to 2%. Sequencing was performed on peripheral blood. All receptors come from a man in his sixties with acute or convalescent COVID-19.

The chain carries TRBV7-3 and TRBJ2-2; D might be TRBD2 (6 bases). CDR3 size: 13 residues. Between the trimmed V and J ends, which lost 4 bases and 7 bases, there was a span of 10 bases. In germline, CDR1 is SGHTA, CDR2 FQGTGA. The CDR3 sequence is CASSSVGGGELFF. The DNA of the CDR3 is TGTGCCAGCAGCTCCGTGGGAGGCGGGGAGCTGTTTTTT. Complete variable domain (other parts from reference TRBV7-3 and TRBJ2-2): GAGVSQTPSNKVTEKGKYVELRCDPISGHTALYWYRQSLGQGPEFLIYFQGTGAADDSGLPNDRFFAVRPEGSVSTLKIQRTERGDSAVYLCASSSVGGGELFFGEGSRLTVL.

The chain links TRBV29-1 to TRBJ2-7; TRBD1 agrees at 10 bases. Unmatched junction bases numbered 18, after V lost 0 bases and J lost 4 bases. Germline-derived CDR1 and CDR2 are SQVTM and ANQGSEA. The length of the CDR3 is 19 residues. The CDR3 here is CSVEDLTTTRTGGGYEQYF. CDR3 sequence (DNA): TGCAGCGTTGAAGATCTAACCACCACGCGGACAGGGGGTGGTTACGAGCAGTACTTC.

This clone was seen just once. V and J are TRBV18 and TRBJ2-1, with D possibly matching TRBD2 (6 bases). Germline CDR1 is KGHSH and CDR2 is LQKENI. The V end was cut by 3 bases, the J end by 0 bases, with 9 bases between. This CDR3 has 15 amino acids. The CDR3 spells CASSPGGSSYNEQFF. The CDR3 DNA follows: TGTGCCAGCTCACCGGGAGGATCCTCCTACAATGAGCAGTTCTTC. The variable domain in full, with the rest retrieved from reference TRBV18 and TRBJ2-1, is NAGVMQNPRHLVRRRGQEARLRCSPMKGHSHVYWYRQLPEEGLKFMVYLQKENIIDESGMPKERFSAEFPKEGPSILRIQQVVRGDSAAYFCASSPGGSSYNEQFFGPGTRLTVL.

This clone showed up just once. V usage is TRBV27 and J usage is TRBJ1-2; no clear D. The V and J ends lost 7 bases and 0 bases respectively, with 9 bases between them. CDR3 length equals 13 residues. From germline, CDR1 is MNHEY and CDR2 SMNVEV (reference sequence). The CDR3 spells CASMGGSNYGYTF. CDR3 bases: TGTGCCAGCATGGGCGGGTCTAACTATGGCTACACCTTC.

This chain uses TRBV7-2 with TRBJ1-1; 8 bases agree with TRBD1. Germline V gene lookup returns CDR1 SGHTA and CDR2 FQGNSA. CDR3 length: 15 amino acids. Trimming removed 2 bases from V and 0 bases from J; junction bases left unmatched: 2. The CDR3 DNA reads TGTGCCAGCAGCTTAACCAGGGGGCTGAACACTGAAGCTTTCTTT. Translated: CASSLTRGLNTEAFF.